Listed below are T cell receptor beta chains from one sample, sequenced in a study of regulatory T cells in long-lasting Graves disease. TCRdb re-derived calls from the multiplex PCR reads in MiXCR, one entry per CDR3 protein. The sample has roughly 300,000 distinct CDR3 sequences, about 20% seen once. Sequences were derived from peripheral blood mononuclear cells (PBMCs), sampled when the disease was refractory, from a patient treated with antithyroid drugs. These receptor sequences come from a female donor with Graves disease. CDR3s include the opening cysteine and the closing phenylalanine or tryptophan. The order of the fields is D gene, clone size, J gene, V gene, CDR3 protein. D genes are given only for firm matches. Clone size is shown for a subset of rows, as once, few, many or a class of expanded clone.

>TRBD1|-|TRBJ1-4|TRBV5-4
CASSLQGDWSEKLFF
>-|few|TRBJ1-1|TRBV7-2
CASSPDMPRAFF
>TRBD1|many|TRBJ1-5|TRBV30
CAWNPGQGGRQPQHF
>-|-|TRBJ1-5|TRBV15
CATSRDWPNYSNQPQHF
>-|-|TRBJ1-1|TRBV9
CASSRFDGTEAFF
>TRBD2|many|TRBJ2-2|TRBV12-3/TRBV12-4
CASSLTSGIIRELFF
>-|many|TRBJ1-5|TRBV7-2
CASREGERNQPQHF
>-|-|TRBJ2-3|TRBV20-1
CSAYRTQGYTDTQYF
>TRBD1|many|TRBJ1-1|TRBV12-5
CATMTGANPMNTEAFF
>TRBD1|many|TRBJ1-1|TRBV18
CASSRTGRTEAFF
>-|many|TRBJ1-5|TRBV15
CATSRQGQQPQHF
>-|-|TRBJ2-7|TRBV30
CAWSPGPWHEQYF
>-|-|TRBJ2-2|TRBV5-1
CASSLMSLANTGELFF
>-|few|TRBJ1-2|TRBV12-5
CASRPTGGGDYTF
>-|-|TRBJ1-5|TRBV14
CASSRQGRNQPQHF
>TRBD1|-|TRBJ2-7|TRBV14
CASSRQGARYEQYF
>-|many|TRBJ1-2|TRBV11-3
CASSLTSNYGYTF
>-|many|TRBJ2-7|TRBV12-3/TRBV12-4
CASSLRGDSYEQYF